Following are 32 T cell receptor beta chains from one sample sequenced in a study of T cells in Graves' hyperthyroidism and ophthalmopathy. The investigators amplified TCR beta CDR3 regions from RNA transcripts. The HTBI primer set served for first-round RT-PCR of the TCR CDR3. One entry per CDR3 protein results from TCRdb running MiXCR on the multiplex PCR reads. The table has 450,000 to 600,000 distinct CDR3 sequences, about 20% seen once. Sample: blood. These receptor sequences come from a man aged 40-55 years with Graves' ophthalmopathy.

The table lists this clonotype with a few counts. This rearrangement joins TRBV6-2 or TRBV6-3 to TRBJ2-5, with 7 bases matching TRBD2. Trimming at V came to 0 bases and at J to 6 bases, leaving 7 bases not matched to a gene. The germline gives CDR1 MNHEY, CDR2 SVGEGT. The CDR3 is 15 amino acids. CDR3 DNA: TGTGCCAGCAGTTACTCGAGGGGAGGGTCCAAGACCCAGTACTTC. This codes for CASSYSRGGSKTQYF.

The table lists this clonotype with a few counts. The chain carries TRBV9 and TRBJ2-3; the D is unclear. This CDR3 is built from 16 residues. From germline, CDR1 is SGDLS and CDR2 YYNGEE. The V end lost 0 bases, the J end lost 2 bases, and 13 bases lay between the germline ends. The CDR3 loop reads CASSVAVSGPTDTQYF. The CDR3 DNA follows: TGTGCCAGCAGCGTAGCGGTTTCTGGTCCCACAGATACGCAGTATTTT.

CDR3 DNA sequence: TGTGCCAGCAGGGACAGCCTACTAGGTCAGCCCCAGCATTTT. Its protein is CASRDSLLGQPQHF. The chain combines TRBV12-3 or TRBV12-4 with TRBJ1-5, with a weak D call TRBD1 (6 bases). The CDR3 has 14 amino acids. Trimming took 6 bases from V and 6 from J, leaving 15 bases between them.

Details on this clonotype: A much more abundant neighbour one base away suggests this may be a read error. V usage is TRBV5-1 and J usage is TRBJ2-1, with a possible D match to TRBD2 (5 bases). Between the trimmed V and J ends, which lost 0 bases and 1 base, there was a span of 17 bases. The CDR3 is 18 amino acids. The V gene's germline CDR1 is SGHRS and CDR2 YFSETQ. DNA of the CDR3: TGCGCCAGCAGCTTGGCCGCGGACCTAGCAGGATCCTACAATGAGCAGTTCTTC. Its translation is CASSLAADLAGSYNEQFF.

Details on this clonotype: One base away lies a much larger clone, so this may be a sequencing read error. The rearrangement joins TRBV27 to TRBJ2-7; D remains unclear. The end of the DNA fits TRBJ2-1 better, so the J call may be wrong. This CDR3 is built from 14 residues. The germline V gene encodes CDR1 MNHEY and CDR2 SMNVEV (reference sequence). CDR3 DNA sequence: TGTGCCAGCAGTTCCCTCTCAAGCTCCTACGAGCAGTTCTTC. Protein: CASSSLSSSYEQFF.

The table lists this clonotype with many counts. This rearrangement joins TRBV3-1 to TRBJ2-5, with a weak D call TRBD1 (6 bases). The CDR3 length is 13 residues. V lost 6 bases and J lost 5, with 13 bases in between. In germline, CDR1 is LGHDT, CDR2 YNNKEL (reference sequence). The CDR3 loop is CASRYGQGETQYF. The CDR3 DNA reads as TGTGCCAGCAGGTACGGGCAGGGGGAGACCCAGTACTTC.

This clonotype occurred many times. J is TRBJ2-1 and V is TRBV12-3 or TRBV12-4; 9 nucleotides match TRBD2. The V and J ends lost 8 bases and 3 bases, in that order; junction bases with no gene match: 8. This CDR3 has 15 residues. The CDR3 DNA reads TGTGCCAGCGAAGGGGTAGCGGGAGTCTACAATGAGCAGTTCTTC. It is translated as CASEGVAGVYNEQFF.

The V gene is TRBV30, the J gene TRBJ2-1, with unresolved D. Looked up from germline, CDR1 is GTSNPN and CDR2 is SVGIG (reference sequence). Deletions cut 4 bases from V and 8 bases from J, with 12 bases between. The CDR3 runs to 12 residues. CDR3 in DNA: TGTGCCTGGAATAGGGATACGCATGAGCAGTTCTTC. Its translation is CAWNRDTHEQFF. The full variable domain, in which reference TRBV30 and TRBJ2-1 provide the parts outside the CDR3, is SQTIHQWPATLVQPVGSPLSLECTVEGTSNPNLYWYRQAAGRGLQLLFYSVGIGQISSEVPQNLSASRPQDRQFILSSKKLLLSDSGFYLCAWNRDTHEQFFGPGTRLTVL.

This clonotype has a single count. This chain joins TRBV20-1 and TRBJ2-1; D may be TRBD2 (5 bases). Germline values: CDR1 DFQATT, CDR2 SNEGSKA (reference sequence). With 2 bases removed from V and 0 bases from J, the gap between germline ends came to 14 bases. The CDR3 totals 16 residues. The CDR3 loop is CSARFDGVGSYNEQFF. In DNA, the CDR3 is TGCAGTGCTAGATTCGACGGGGTGGGCTCCTACAATGAGCAGTTCTTC.

This clonotype was seen a few times. The chain couples TRBV20-1 to TRBJ2-7; 9 bases fit TRBD1. V shed 4 bases and J 5 bases; nucleotides not matched to a gene: 9. Looked up from germline, CDR1 is DFQATT and CDR2 is SNEGSKA (reference sequence). The CDR3 loop spans 14 amino acids. CDR3 in DNA: TGCAGTGCTAAACCGGGACAGGGCCTGAACGAGCAGTACTTC. Translated, it gives CSAKPGQGLNEQYF.

This clonotype was counted many times. This chain links TRBV7-9 with TRBJ2-7, with D uncertain. The germline CDR1 and CDR2 sequences are SEHNR and FQNEAQ (reference sequence). V dropped 5 bases and J dropped 0 bases, with 14 bases sitting between them. This CDR3 spans 15 amino acids. DNA of the CDR3: TGTGCCAGCAGCCCGAGACCCCCACACTCCTACGAGCAGTACTTC. Its protein product is CASSPRPPHSYEQYF.

This clonotype was counted ten times or more. V usage is TRBV9 and J usage is TRBJ1-1; possible D gene TRBD1, 5 bases. Trimming cost V 0 bases and J 0 bases, with 6 bases left between them. Germline-derived CDR1 and CDR2 are SGDLS and YYNGEE. The CDR3 consists of 14 residues. CDR3 sequence reads: CASSVGQLNTEAFF. As DNA, the CDR3 is TGTGCCAGCAGCGTAGGACAGCTGAACACTGAAGCTTTCTTT.

This rearrangement joins TRBV6-2 or TRBV6-3 to TRBJ2-1; 11 bases fit TRBD2. The CDR3 has 18 residues. V shed 2 bases, J shed 4 bases, and the junction held 10 bases outside the gene matches. The V gene's germline CDR1 is MNHEY and CDR2 SVGEGT. CDR3 loop: CASSYPMETSGEYNEQFF. The CDR3 DNA reads TGTGCCAGCAGTTACCCCATGGAGACTAGCGGGGAGTACAATGAGCAGTTCTTC.

The rearrangement links TRBV30 to TRBJ1-4; 7 nucleotides match TRBD1. The germline CDR1 and CDR2 sequences are GTSNPN and SVGIG (reference sequence). V lost 2 bases and J lost 9; bases outside the gene matches: 6. This CDR3 spans 13 amino acids. CDR3 loop: CAWSMQGGKKLFF. The DNA of the CDR3 is TGTGCCTGGAGTATGCAGGGGGGGAAAAAACTGTTTTTT.

This sequence joins TRBV29-1 and TRBJ2-3, with TRBD1 identical over 9 bases. The V and J ends lost 3 bases and 4 bases, in that order; junction bases with no gene match: 2. This CDR3 has 13 amino acids. Per germline, CDR1 SQVTM and CDR2 ANQGSEA. The CDR3 loop is CSVETGGADTQYF. CDR3 in DNA: TGCAGCGTTGAGACAGGGGGTGCAGATACGCAGTATTTT.

This clonotype was found many times. The genes are TRBV7-2 and TRBJ2-5; D may be TRBD2 (5 bases). There are 15 residues in the CDR3. The germline V gene has CDR1 SGHTA and CDR2 FQGNSA. V was pared by 5 bases and J by 2 bases, with 15 bases between. The CDR3 reads CASSQKRVVQETQYF. As DNA, the CDR3 is TGTGCCAGCAGCCAAAAGAGGGTTGTTCAAGAGACCCAGTACTTC.

This clonotype was counted many times. The J gene is TRBJ2-7, the V gene TRBV5-1, with a possible D match to TRBD1 (6 bases). The V gene lost 1 base and the J gene lost 3 bases, with 17 bases spanning the gap. The CDR3 has 16 amino acids. Germline V gene data show CDR1 as SGHRS and CDR2 as YFSETQ. The CDR3 loop is CASSLSLGAMIYEQYF. The CDR3 DNA sequence: TGCGCCAGCAGCTTGTCACTGGGGGCCATGATCTACGAGCAGTACTTC.

With regard to this clonotype: At one end, the junction sequence differs from germline, possibly due to a read error. The chain has TRBV12-3 or TRBV12-4 and TRBJ2-6; D is possibly TRBD1 (5 bases). The CDR3 runs 18 residues. Written as DNA, the CDR3 is TGTGCCAGCAGTTTTCGGTCCGGGTTTGGATCTGGGGCCAACGCCCTGACTTTC. Translation: CASSFRSGFGSGANALTF.

This clonotype was seen once. V and J are TRBV20-1 and TRBJ1-1, with TRBD1 matching 12 bases. The CDR3 consists of 18 residues. J was trimmed by 0 bases and V by 0 bases; bases with no gene match: 8. Germline CDR1 and CDR2: DFQATT and SNEGSKA (reference sequence). CDR3 coding DNA: TGCAGTGCTAGAGATTACGGGACAGGGGGCCGGATGAACACTGAAGCTTTCTTT. Amino acids: CSARDYGTGGRMNTEAFF.

Many counts were recorded for this clonotype. The J gene is TRBJ2-7, the V gene TRBV6-1; D not certain. This CDR3 spans 11 amino acids. The V gene's germline CDR1 is MNHNS and CDR2 SASEGT. Between the trimmed V and J ends, which lost 8 bases and 0 bases, there was a span of 5 bases. This CDR3 reads CASGFSYEQYF. The CDR3 bases are TGTGCCAGCGGGTTCTCCTACGAGCAGTACTTC.

This clonotype was found many times. V gene TRBV2 combines with J gene TRBJ1-1; 9 bases align to TRBD1. The V gene end was trimmed by 3 bases and the J gene end by 3 bases; junction bases not matched to a gene: 8. Germline loops: CDR1 SNHLY, CDR2 FYNNEI. There are 16 residues in the CDR3. The CDR3 sequence: CASSDRGQGGYTEAFF. CDR3 sequence (DNA): TGTGCCAGCAGTGATCGGGGACAGGGCGGGTACACTGAAGCTTTCTTT.

The table lists this clonotype with a few counts. The chain uses TRBV5-1 and TRBJ1-2; D remains unclear. Germline V lookup: CDR1 SGHRS, CDR2 YFSETQ. V lost 4 bases to trimming and J lost 7 bases, with 8 bases between them. The CDR3 covers 11 residues. CDR3: CASSDLGGYTF. The CDR3 coding sequence is TGCGCCAGCAGCGACCTGGGTGGCTACACCTTC.

Only a few counts were recorded for this clonotype. This rearrangement joins TRBV20-1 to TRBJ1-2, with unresolved D. Trimming stripped 6 bases from V and 8 bases from J, with 22 bases between. There are 14 residues in the CDR3. Germline V CDR1 and CDR2: DFQATT, SNEGSKA (reference sequence). The CDR3 sequence is CSAEAGSSMSGYTF. The CDR3 nucleotides are TGCAGTGCAGAAGCGGGGAGTTCTATGTCAGGCTACACCTTC.

This clonotype occurred a few times. V and J are TRBV20-1 and TRBJ2-3, with D perhaps matching TRBD1 or TRBD2 (5 bases each). From germline, CDR1 is DFQATT and CDR2 SNEGSKA (reference sequence). V was cut by 6 bases and J by 10 bases, with 14 bases left in between. The CDR3 contains 11 residues. The CDR3 reads CSATRAGSQYF. The DNA of the CDR3 is TGCAGTGCCACTAGGGCAGGGTCGCAGTATTTT.

This clonotype appeared a few times. The rearrangement links TRBV3-1 to TRBJ2-7; a weak D match, TRBD2 (6 bases). Trimming removed 4 bases at V and 7 bases at J, with 17 bases between. This CDR3 region has 14 residues. Per the germline V gene, CDR1 is LGHDT and CDR2 is YNNKEL (reference sequence). For the CDR3, the DNA is TGTGCCAGCAGCCGCACAACGTCTAGCGATGAGCAGTACTTC. This encodes CASSRTTSSDEQYF.

This clonotype was detected ten times or more. The J gene is TRBJ2-1, the V gene TRBV11-3, with D possibly matching TRBD2 (5 bases). Trimming stripped 1 base from V and 1 base from J, with 5 bases between. CDR1 and CDR2 from the germline V gene are SGHNT and YENEEA. This CDR3 has 14 amino acids. Here the CDR3 reads CASSLGESYNEQFF. The DNA of the CDR3 is TGTGCCAGCAGCTTAGGGGAGTCCTACAATGAGCAGTTCTTC.

This clonotype is a singleton in its sample. The J gene is TRBJ2-5, the V gene TRBV5-1; TRBD1 aligns across 7 bases. The CDR3 has 16 residues. Germline loops: CDR1 SGHRS, CDR2 YFSETQ. V lost 0 bases, J lost 1 base, and 6 bases stayed unmatched. The CDR3 DNA reads TGCGCCAGCAGCTTGGTTGGGGGACAGTTCCAAGAGACCCAGTACTTC. Its protein product is CASSLVGGQFQETQYF.

This clonotype was seen a handful of times. J is TRBJ2-1 and V is TRBV6-1, with 12 bases identical to TRBD2. The CDR3 loop spans 16 amino acids. Trimming cost V 6 bases and J 7 bases; bases outside gene matches: 10. Germline lookup yields CDR1 MNHNS and CDR2 SASEGT. In DNA, the CDR3 is TGTGCCAGCAGCTTGCACCGACTAGCGGGAGAAAATGAGCAGTTCTTC. Translated: CASSLHRLAGENEQFF.

This clonotype was recorded many times. The chain couples TRBV6-1 to TRBJ2-7; 10 bases match TRBD2. After removal of 6 bases from V and 7 bases from J, the junction contained 6 bases not matched to a gene. The germline V gene encodes CDR1 MNHNS and CDR2 SASEGT. CDR3 length equals 13 residues. The DNA for the CDR3 is TGTGCCAGCAGCACAGCGGGAGGGCGTGAGCAGTACTTC. The encoded protein is CASSTAGGREQYF.

This clonotype has only a few counts. The chain uses TRBV12-3 or TRBV12-4 and TRBJ2-7, with TRBD1 matching over 8 bases. J lost 5 bases, V lost 3 bases, and 6 bases had no gene match. CDR3 length equals 14 residues. CDR3 in amino acids: CASSLVRGQDEQYF. The CDR3 coding sequence is TGTGCCAGCAGTTTGGTCAGGGGGCAGGACGAGCAGTACTTC.

This clonotype came up a few times. The chain combines TRBV12-3 or TRBV12-4 with TRBJ2-3; possibly TRBD2 for D (6 bases). The V end lost 7 bases, the J end lost 7 bases, and 15 bases lay between the germline ends. The CDR3 loop spans 13 amino acids. CDR3 DNA: TGTGCCAGCACCTGGGAGGAAGCTAATACGCAGTATTTT. This encodes CASTWEEANTQYF.

This clonotype was seen a few times. This chain connects TRBV9 to TRBJ2-7; 7 bases fit TRBD1. The CDR3 extends over 16 amino acids. CDR1 is SGDLS and CDR2 is YYNGEE in the germline V gene. The trim removed 1 base at V and 2 bases at J, leaving 9 bases unmatched. The CDR3, as DNA: TGTGCCAGCAGCGTAACTGTGGGGACAGTACCCTACGAGCAGTACTTC. Protein: CASSVTVGTVPYEQYF.